Shown below are 13 T cell receptor beta chains from a single sample sequenced in a study of cytomegalovirus exposure and HLA in healthy donors. Data came from immunoSEQ multiplex PCR; TCRdb stores just in-frame clones and leaves some out. The sample shows 150,000 to 200,000 clones, about 90% of them seen only once. The sequencing sample was made of PBMCs. Receptors originate from a woman aged 18-30 years in good health and CMV-seropositive.

A few counts support this clone. This chain links TRBV19 with TRBJ1-5; D gene ambiguous. This CDR3 spans 14 amino acids. Germline V lookup: CDR1 LNHDA, CDR2 SQIVND (reference sequence). The ends were cut back, 3 bases at V and 2 bases at J, with 8 bases in the middle. The CDR3 DNA sequence: TGTGCCAGTAGTATGTGGCAGGGCAATCAGCCCCAGCATTTT. This translates into CASSMWQGNQPQHF.

The chain has TRBV7-3 and TRBJ2-7; tentatively, D is TRBD1 (5 bases). Germline loops: CDR1 SGHTA, CDR2 FQGTGA. Trimming stripped 3 bases from V and 4 bases from J, with 10 bases between. The CDR3 loop spans 13 amino acids. The DNA for the CDR3 is TGTGCCAGCAGCTTCCAGGGTGGGTACGAGCAGTACTTC. Its protein product is CASSFQGGYEQYF. Full variable domain (outside the CDR3, taken from reference TRBV7-3 and TRBJ2-7): GAGVSQTPSNKVTEKGKYVELRCDPISGHTALYWYRQSLGQGPEFLIYFQGTGAADDSGLPNDRFFAVRPEGSVSTLKIQRTERGDSAVYLCASSFQGGYEQYFGPGTRLTVT.

The chain is built from TRBV27 and TRBJ2-7; maybe TRBD2 (6 bases). Trimming shortened V by 6 bases and J by 9 bases, and 18 bases separated the two germline ends. Germline V gene sequence: CDR1 MNHEY, CDR2 SMNVEV (reference sequence). This CDR3 contains 13 residues. The CDR3 spells CASSLTVAEGQYF. In DNA, the CDR3 is TGTGCCAGCAGCTTGACCGTGGCGGAGGGGCAGTACTTC.

The gene calls are TRBV4-1 and TRBJ2-3, with TRBD2 identical over 8 bases. CDR1 is MGHRA and CDR2 is YSYEKL in the germline V gene. J lost 4 bases, V lost 0 bases, and 12 bases had no gene match. The CDR3 runs to 18 residues. The CDR3 nucleotides read TGCGCCAGCAGCCAAGATCCCCCGGGACTAGGAAGGTCAGATACGCAGTATTTT. This encodes CASSQDPPGLGRSDTQYF.

The chain recombines TRBV2 with TRBJ1-4; 9 bases fit TRBD1. The CDR3 extends over 15 amino acids. Germline lookup yields CDR1 SNHLY and CDR2 FYNNEI. V shed 1 base, J shed 5 bases, and the junction held 2 bases outside the gene matches. The CDR3: CASSEVGTGNEKLFF. DNA of the CDR3: TGTGCCAGCAGTGAAGTCGGGACAGGGAATGAAAAACTGTTTTTT.

V is TRBV11-1 and J is TRBJ2-3; a possible D gene is TRBD2 (5 bases). The germline V gene has CDR1 SGHAT and CDR2 FQDESV (reference sequence). CDR3 size: 14 residues. With 1 base removed from V and 3 bases from J, the gap between germline ends came to 8 bases. The CDR3 DNA reads as TGTGCCAGCAGCTTAGATCCGGGGACAGATACGCAGTATTTT. The encoded protein is CASSLDPGTDTQYF.

The V gene is TRBV10-3, the J gene TRBJ2-7, with D possibly TRBD2 on 6 matching bases. Trimming removed 4 bases from V and 0 bases from J, with 7 bases in between. This CDR3 spans 13 amino acids. Germline lookup yields CDR1 ENHRY and CDR2 SYGVKD. CDR3 sequence (DNA): TGTGCCATCAGTGGGAGGGGCTCCTACGAGCAGTACTTC. This gives the protein CAISGRGSYEQYF.

The gene calls are TRBV7-9 and TRBJ2-3, with 7 bases identical to TRBD1. Germline CDR1 reads SEHNR; CDR2 reads FQNEAQ (reference sequence). The CDR3 is made up of 17 amino acids. With 8 bases clipped from V and 0 bases from J, the junction kept 14 bases outside the gene matches. The CDR3 spells CASGDSAILTSTDTQYF. CDR3 nucleotide sequence: TGTGCCAGCGGGGACAGCGCCATCCTGACTAGCACAGATACGCAGTATTTT.

This chain's CDR3 is CASSPTSGNYNEQFF. The CDR3 bases are TGTGCCAGCAGCCCCACTAGCGGGAATTACAATGAGCAGTTCTTC. The chain carries TRBV28 and TRBJ2-1, with 10 positions matching TRBD2. Germline lookup yields CDR1 MDHEN and CDR2 SYDVKM. V gave up 6 bases and J gave up 4 bases; unmatched junction bases: 6. This CDR3 comprises 15 residues.

The V and J genes are TRBV19 and TRBJ2-7; 8 positions agree with TRBD1. The CDR3 runs to 15 residues. Trimming cost V 5 bases and J 4 bases; bases outside gene matches: 10. CDR1 LNHDA and CDR2 SQIVND come from the germline V gene (reference sequence). The CDR3 region has the DNA TGTGCCAGTAGTGCCGGATCAGGGGGCCCATACGAGCAGTACTTC. Amino acid sequence: CASSAGSGGPYEQYF.

The chain links TRBV6-4 to TRBJ2-5; 7 nucleotides agree with TRBD2. From germline, CDR1 is MRHNA and CDR2 SNTAGT. The CDR3 runs to 15 residues. Germline trimming cut 5 bases from V and 2 bases from J; bases unmatched to any gene: 8. The CDR3 bases are TGTGCCAGCAGTCGACTAGCCGGGAAACAAGAGACCCAGTACTTC. Translation gives CASSRLAGKQETQYF.

The rearrangement uses TRBV7-9 and TRBJ2-1; a possible D gene is TRBD1 (6 bases). This CDR3 comprises 13 residues. Trimming cost V 5 bases and J 7 bases, with 12 bases left between them. Germline CDR1 is SEHNR and CDR2 is FQNEAQ (reference sequence). CDR3 in DNA: TGTGCCAGCAGCCCAGGGGTCGTAAATGAGCAGTTCTTC. Its protein product is CASSPGVVNEQFF.

The chain joins TRBV6-8 to TRBJ1-1, with 8 bases that match TRBD1. The CDR3 sequence is 14 residues long. Germline V lookup: CDR1 MNHGY, CDR2 SAAAGT. V lost 6 bases, J lost 6 bases, and 9 bases stayed unmatched. CDR3 in amino acids: CASSSDRDRSEAFF. In DNA, the CDR3 is TGTGCCAGCAGCTCGGACAGGGACCGTTCTGAAGCTTTCTTT.